Following are 30 T cell receptor beta chains from one sample sequenced in a study of T cells expressing NK-cell markers. Using the 5' RACE reads, TCRdb records one entry per CDR3 protein without DNA. Its listing shows about 260,000 distinct CDR3 sequences. The sample taken for sequencing was blood T cells: a sorted CD56 or NKG2C T cell subset, CD4+ or CD8+ T cells, or bulk PBMC T cells (not recorded which). The receptors originated from a woman aged 18-70 years in good health.

The CDR3 loop is CSVDRPSDHYNEQFF. V usage is TRBV29-1 and J usage is TRBJ2-1. The CDR3 loop spans 15 amino acids. Germline CDR1 is SQVTM and CDR2 is ANQGSEA.

This sequence joins TRBV5-6 and TRBJ2-5; TCRdb designates TRBD1, a call that cannot be tested without DNA. The CDR3 consists of 17 residues. CDR1 and CDR2 (germline): SGHDT, YYEEEE. The CDR3: CASSLEGAGAIQETQYF.

V and J are TRBV6-1 and TRBJ2-7; TCRdb picks TRBD1, but there is no DNA to check that call. Germline values: CDR1 MNHNS, CDR2 SASEGT. The CDR3 consists of 14 residues. This CDR3 reads CASYGGGSRYEQYF.

The CDR3 is CASSLLSDTMGQYF. The chain employs TRBV7-6 and TRBJ2-7; TCRdb selects TRBD1, and the lack of DNA leaves this call unchecked. This CDR3 has 14 residues. Germline CDR1 is SGHVS and CDR2 is FNYEAQ.

CDR3 amino acids: CASSEYEGVGYGYTF. This chain uses TRBV25-1 with TRBJ1-2; TCRdb's assignment of TRBD1 cannot be checked, as there is no DNA. Germline loops: CDR1 MGHDK, CDR2 SYGVNS. This CDR3 contains 15 residues.

This chain joins TRBV18 and TRBJ1-1; TCRdb outputs TRBD1, but without DNA this stays unchecked. This CDR3 is 12 amino acids long. Germline V gene sequence: CDR1 KGHSH, CDR2 LQKENI. The CDR3 loop reads CAGSHKPGEAFF.

V is TRBV6-5 and J is TRBJ1-1; TCRdb designates TRBD1, a call that cannot be tested without DNA. Germline loops: CDR1 MNHEY, CDR2 SVGAGI. The CDR3 consists of 12 residues. Here the CDR3 reads CASRYRGTEAFF.

The chain carries TRBV4-3 and TRBJ2-3; the D gene TCRdb calls, TRBD2, cannot be checked with no DNA. This CDR3 is 17 amino acids long. Germline values: CDR1 LGHNA, CDR2 YSLEER. CDR3 amino acids: CASSQDQTSGPTDTQYF.

V and J are TRBV19 and TRBJ1-4. CDR1 and CDR2 from the germline V gene are LNHDA and SQIVND (reference sequence). The CDR3 covers 14 residues. CDR3 sequence reads: CASSISATNEKLFF.

The genes are TRBV7-2 and TRBJ1-1. CDR1 and CDR2 from the germline V gene are SGHTA and FQGNSA. The length of the CDR3 is 12 residues. CDR3 region: CASSLAWTEAFF.

This chain connects TRBV6-2 or TRBV6-3 to TRBJ2-7; there is no DNA to check the TCRdb D call of TRBD1. The CDR3 loop spans 16 amino acids. Looked up from germline, CDR1 is MNHEY and CDR2 is SVGEGT. The CDR3 reads CASSYQKQARIREQYF.

V is TRBV6-2 or TRBV6-3 and J is TRBJ2-1; TCRdb picks TRBD1, but there is no DNA to check that call. The CDR3 runs to 12 residues. Germline CDR1 reads MNHEY; CDR2 reads SVGEGT. The CDR3 loop is CASSDGGQGQFF.

This chain connects TRBV4-1 to TRBJ2-3; TCRdb's D call, TRBD1, is unchecked because there is no DNA. CDR1 is MGHRA and CDR2 is YSYEKL in the germline V gene. The CDR3 length is 16 residues. This CDR3 is CASSQEEKGHTDTQYF.

The chain carries TRBV14 and TRBJ2-3; no DNA is available, so the TRBD1 call from TCRdb remains unchecked. The CDR3 spans 16 residues. Germline V gene data show CDR1 as SGHDN and CDR2 as FVKESK. The CDR3 protein is CASSQGARGSRDTQYF.

The chain joins TRBV7-2 to TRBJ1-4; TCRdb's D call of TRBD1 is untestable without DNA. CDR1 and CDR2 (germline): SGHTA, FQGNSA. CDR3 size: 15 residues. CDR3 sequence reads: CASSFGQGTNEKLFF. The whole variable domain, remainder taken from reference TRBV7-2 and TRBJ1-4, is GAGVSQSPSNKVTEKGKDVELRCDPISGHTALYWYRQSLGQGLEFLIYFQGNSAPDKSGLPSDRFSAERTGGSVSTLTIQRTQQEDSAVYLCASSFGQGTNEKLFFGSGTQLSVL.

The chain links TRBV2 to TRBJ2-2; TCRdb names TRBD2, which stays unverified in the absence of DNA. The CDR3 runs to 14 residues. The germline CDR1 and CDR2 sequences are SNHLY and FYNNEI. The CDR3: CASKGDSDTGELFF.

The J gene is TRBJ2-1, the V gene TRBV4-3. CDR3 length: 15 amino acids. CDR1 is LGHNA and CDR2 is YSLEER in the germline V gene. The CDR3 loop reads CASSQWGRSYNEQFF.

The chain couples TRBV12-3 or TRBV12-4 to TRBJ2-3; TCRdb designates TRBD2, a call that cannot be tested without DNA. This CDR3 has 16 amino acids. CDR3 residues: CASTDTGAGGSDTQYF.

The CDR3 is CASFRGPNEKLFF. The chain uses TRBV18 and TRBJ1-4; absent DNA, TCRdb's TRBD1 call cannot be checked. This CDR3 region has 13 residues. Germline CDR1 KGHSH, CDR2 LQKENI.

V is TRBV12-3 or TRBV12-4 and J is TRBJ2-3. The CDR3 runs 12 residues. CDR3 region: CASSYGPDTQYF.

The chain links TRBV11-2 to TRBJ2-3; TCRdb's D gene call, TRBD1, goes unchecked for lack of DNA. The CDR3 totals 15 residues. Germline V gene lookup returns CDR1 SGHAT and CDR2 FQNNGV. The CDR3 spells CASSSTGAGTDTQYF.

The rearrangement joins TRBV7-9 to TRBJ1-2; TCRdb's D call, TRBD1, is unchecked because there is no DNA. Germline assignment: CDR1 SEHNR and CDR2 FQNEAQ (reference sequence). The CDR3 loop spans 16 amino acids. The CDR3 spells CASSPGIPMGAPGYTF.

This rearrangement joins TRBV29-1 to TRBJ2-1; TCRdb lists TRBD2, though no DNA is available to test this call. Germline CDR1 reads SQVTM; CDR2 reads ANQGSEA. CDR3 length: 12 amino acids. This CDR3 reads CSVDDGPRPEFF.

The chain is built from TRBV7-8 and TRBJ1-3. The CDR3 has 14 amino acids. The V gene's germline CDR1 is SGHVS and CDR2 FQNEAQ. The CDR3 protein is CASSFDRGGNTIYF.

V gene TRBV10-3 combines with J gene TRBJ2-7; checking the TCRdb D call of TRBD1 is not possible without DNA. The germline V gene encodes CDR1 ENHRY and CDR2 SYGVKD. The CDR3 spans 14 residues. This chain's CDR3 is CAISGPSLGGEQYF.

This chain links TRBV27 with TRBJ2-3; TCRdb's D call of TRBD1 is untestable without DNA. Germline-derived CDR1 and CDR2 are MNHEY and SMNVEV (reference sequence). The length of the CDR3 is 13 residues. CDR3 loop: CASSIVGGDTQYF.

The V call is TRBV6-1, the J call TRBJ1-2. This CDR3 is built from 14 residues. Germline V CDR1 and CDR2: MNHNS, SASEGT. The CDR3 protein is CASTRLDRFGGYTF.

The CDR3 loop reads CASSLDKKGDTQYF. The chain joins TRBV27 to TRBJ2-3. Looked up from germline, CDR1 is MNHEY and CDR2 is SMNVEV (reference sequence). The CDR3 length is 14 residues.

The J gene is TRBJ1-2, the V gene TRBV4-3. Looked up from germline, CDR1 is LGHNA and CDR2 is YSLEER. The CDR3 totals 15 residues. CDR3 loop: CASSQAAEYNYGYTF.

The chain links TRBV6-1 to TRBJ1-1; TCRdb calls TRBD1, which cannot be checked without DNA. Germline V gives CDR1 MNHNS, CDR2 SASEGT. The length of the CDR3 is 14 residues. CDR3 sequence: CASSMGRMGTEAFF.